These 11 T cell receptor beta chains were sequenced from one sample in a study of cytomegalovirus exposure and HLA in healthy donors. The PCR had 60 Vbeta and 13 Jbeta primers. Some clones are missing from TCRdb's copy, which holds only in-frame ones; the method was immunoSEQ multiplex PCR. The data show about 170,000 clones, approximately 80% seen once. The sample was PBMCs. These receptors all come from a boy younger than 10 in good health and CMV-seronegative.

The chain joins TRBV7-9 to TRBJ1-1, with D possibly being TRBD1 (5 bases). The CDR3 contains 14 residues. The germline V and J ends were trimmed by 3 bases and 3 bases, with 11 bases remaining between them. Germline V gene sequence: CDR1 SEHNR, CDR2 FQNEAQ (reference sequence). The CDR3 here is CASSLTVPDTEAFF. CDR3 nucleotide sequence: TGTGCCAGCAGCTTGACAGTCCCTGACACTGAAGCTTTCTTT.

This chain connects TRBV27 to TRBJ2-2; a possible D gene is TRBD1 (6 bases). The CDR3 is made up of 12 amino acids. In germline, CDR1 is MNHEY, CDR2 SMNVEV (reference sequence). Trimming removed 5 bases from V and 9 bases from J, with 10 bases in between. This CDR3 reads CASSPTGRELFF. CDR3 DNA sequence: TGTGCCAGCAGTCCCACAGGGCGGGAGCTGTTTTTT.

The rearrangement links TRBV29-1 to TRBJ2-5, with a weak D call TRBD1 (5 bases). CDR3 length equals 15 residues. From germline, CDR1 is SQVTM and CDR2 ANQGSEA. CDR3 coding DNA: TGCAGTGTTATGAAGTATGGTGGTACAGGAGAGACCCAGTACTTC. As protein: CSVMKYGGTGETQYF. The full variable domain, its missing parts supplied by reference TRBV29-1 and TRBJ2-5, is SAVISQKPSRDICQRGTSLTIQCQVDSQVTMMFWYRQQPGQSLTLIATANQGSEATYESGFVIDKFPISRPNLTFSTLTVSNMSPEDSSIYLCSVMKYGGTGETQYFGPGTRLLVL.

In nucleotides, the CDR3 is TGTGCCAGCAGACTCTCGACAGGACTTTACGAGCAGTACTTC. It specifies CASRLSTGLYEQYF. The gene calls are TRBV6-6 and TRBJ2-7; D is possibly TRBD1 (6 bases). CDR1 is MNHNY and CDR2 is SVGAGI in the germline V gene (reference sequence). The CDR3 spans 14 residues. Trimming removed 6 bases from V and 4 bases from J, with 16 bases in between.

This chain uses TRBV2 with TRBJ1-2, with TRBD1 matching 10 bases. Germline CDR1 and CDR2: SNHLY and FYNNEI. Trimming took 7 bases from V and 4 from J; bases not matched to a gene: 12. This CDR3 has 16 residues. This chain's CDR3 is CASTHTRTGGSYGYTF. The CDR3 DNA follows: TGTGCCAGCACCCACACTAGGACAGGGGGAAGCTATGGCTACACCTTC.

The chain's CDR3 is CASSNWGGLTGELFF. The CDR3 DNA reads as TGTGCCAGCAGTAATTGGGGGGGCCTTACCGGGGAGCTGTTTTTT. This chain connects TRBV6-5 to TRBJ2-2, with D tentatively TRBD2 (7 bases). CDR1 and CDR2 from the germline V gene are MNHEY and SVGAGI. This CDR3 spans 15 amino acids. Trimming removed 5 bases at V and 5 bases at J, with 15 bases between.

The rearrangement joins TRBV14 to TRBJ2-5; D remains ambiguous. Germline V CDR1 and CDR2: SGHDN, FVKESK. The CDR3 loop spans 17 amino acids. The V end lost 2 bases, the J end lost 3 bases, and 19 bases lay between the germline ends. CDR3 DNA sequence: TGTGCCAGCAGCCAAACCGACTGGTCGGCTACCAAAGAGACCCAGTACTTC. Its protein is CASSQTDWSATKETQYF.

This clone was seen only a few times. The rearrangement links TRBV9 to TRBJ2-3; D unclear. Trimming cost V 0 bases and J 7 bases, with 9 bases left between them. This CDR3 is 13 amino acids long. Per germline, CDR1 SGDLS and CDR2 YYNGEE. The CDR3 region is CASSVDPNNTQYF. CDR3 nucleotide sequence: TGTGCCAGCAGCGTAGACCCTAATAATACGCAGTATTTT.

V is TRBV5-1 and J is TRBJ1-6; D is possibly TRBD1 (6 bases). Germline V CDR1 and CDR2: SGHRS, YFSETQ. CDR3 length equals 16 residues. Trimming removed 2 bases from V and 4 bases from J, with 13 bases in between. CDR3 bases: TGCGCCAGCAGCTTCCAACAGGGAACTTATAATTCACCCCTCCACTTT. Its protein product is CASSFQQGTYNSPLHF.

This sequence joins TRBV14 and TRBJ1-4, with 10 positions matching TRBD1. The ends lost 4 bases at V and 4 bases at J; junction bases unmatched: 6. CDR1 SGHDN and CDR2 FVKESK come from the germline V gene. The CDR3 runs to 16 residues. The CDR3 is CASSRSWTGGNEKLFF. The CDR3 DNA reads as TGTGCCAGCAGCCGATCCTGGACAGGGGGTAATGAAAAACTGTTTTTT.

This clone was counted a few times. The chain employs TRBV5-4 and TRBJ2-2, with 11 bases matching TRBD2. The J segment lost 1 base and the V segment lost 5 bases, leaving 4 bases of the junction unmatched. The CDR3 runs to 16 residues. Germline V gene sequence: CDR1 SGHNT, CDR2 YYREEE (reference sequence). This chain's CDR3 is CASRSTSGRNTGELFF. The CDR3, as DNA: TGTGCCAGCAGGTCCACTAGCGGGAGGAACACCGGGGAGCTGTTTTTT.